Listed here are 10 T cell receptor beta chains from one sample, sequenced in a study of shared T cell receptors in the human thymus. Assay used: immunoSEQ multiplex PCR; TCRdb lists only in-frame clones, some missing. The profile covers approximately 400,000 clones, with just under 95% appearing a single time and 0.015% to 0.02% taken by the ten largest. Sequencing used thymocytes. The receptors were gathered from a human donor.

J is TRBJ2-7 and V is TRBV14; D might be TRBD1 (5 bases). V lost 4 bases, J lost 5 bases, and 18 bases lay in between. Germline V gene sequence: CDR1 SGHDN, CDR2 FVKESK. This CDR3 spans 15 amino acids. Here the CDR3 reads CASSLSPPRVDEQYF. CDR3 coding DNA: TGTGCCAGCAGCCTCAGCCCCCCCAGGGTCGACGAGCAGTACTTC.

The V call is TRBV15, the J call TRBJ1-1; D is possibly TRBD1 (6 bases). The CDR3 runs to 15 residues. CDR1 is LNHNV and CDR2 is YYDKDF in the germline V gene (reference sequence). The ends were cut back, 0 bases at V and 0 bases at J, with 8 bases in the middle. CDR3 sequence: CATSRDQGLNTEAFF. The CDR3, as DNA: TGTGCCACCAGCAGAGATCAGGGGCTGAACACTGAAGCTTTCTTT. The full variable domain, its missing parts supplied by reference TRBV15 and TRBJ1-1, is DAMVIQNPRYQVTQFGKPVTLSCSQTLNHNVMYWYQQKSSQAPKLLFHYYDKDFNNEADTPDNFQSRRPNTSFCFLDIRSPGLGDTAMYLCATSRDQGLNTEAFFGQGTRLTVV.

J is TRBJ2-2 and V is TRBV5-1, with TRBD1 matching 9 bases. Germline CDR1 reads SGHRS; CDR2 reads YFSETQ. The CDR3 extends over 15 amino acids. The trim removed 4 bases at V and 8 bases at J, leaving 9 bases unmatched. Here the CDR3 DNA reads TGCGCCAGCAGCGGGGAGTACAGGGGGCCTGGGGAGCTGTTTTTT. Translating it yields CASSGEYRGPGELFF.

This chain joins TRBV28 and TRBJ2-5; D is unclear. CDR3 length: 10 residues. Per the germline V gene, CDR1 is MDHEN and CDR2 is SYDVKM. The CDR3 is CATVAETQYF. The CDR3 region has the DNA TGTGCTACAGTGGCAGAGACCCAGTACTTC.

This rearrangement joins TRBV6-1 to TRBJ2-1; D remains unclear. Per germline, CDR1 MNHNS and CDR2 SASEGT. V dropped 4 bases and J dropped 0 bases, with 16 bases sitting between them. The CDR3 loop spans 17 amino acids. CDR3 in DNA: TGTGCCAGCAGTGTCGACCCATCCAAGAGCTCCTACAATGAGCAGTTCTTC. It yields the protein CASSVDPSKSSYNEQFF.

The genes are TRBV6-5 and TRBJ2-1, with 7 bases aligning to TRBD2. The CDR3 extends over 15 amino acids. Per germline, CDR1 MNHEY and CDR2 SVGAGI. Trimming removed 0 bases from V and 6 bases from J; junction bases left unmatched: 5. CDR3 coding DNA: TGTGCCAGCAGTTACTCGAGGGCTAGCGGCAATGAGCAGTTCTTC. Translating gives CASSYSRASGNEQFF.

The genes are TRBV4-1 and TRBJ1-2; D is unresolved. Germline-derived CDR1 and CDR2 are MGHRA and YSYEKL. This CDR3 region has 15 residues. V was shortened by 0 bases and J by 4 bases, with 12 bases between the two germline ends. CDR3 bases: TGCGCCAGCAGCCAAGATCGGTCCAGTTCCTATGGCTACACCTTC. This translates into CASSQDRSSSYGYTF.

The chain combines TRBV7-3 with TRBJ1-1; D gene ambiguous. V was shortened by 4 bases and J by 1 base, with 10 bases between the two germline ends. CDR1 and CDR2 (germline): SGHTA, FQGTGA. This CDR3 contains 14 residues. CDR3 amino acids: CASSSSTRNTEAFF. The CDR3 DNA reads as TGTGCCAGCAGCTCCTCTACACGGAACACTGAAGCTTTCTTT.

This chain joins TRBV19 and TRBJ2-2; perhaps TRBD2 as D (6 bases). The V gene's germline CDR1 is LNHDA and CDR2 SQIVND (reference sequence). The CDR3 length is 16 residues. The germline V and J ends were trimmed by 6 bases and 7 bases, with 21 bases remaining between them. The CDR3 nucleotides are TGTGCCAGTAGGGCACGTAGGGGACTTATATTCGGGGAGCTGTTTTTT. Its protein product is CASRARRGLIFGELFF. The variable domain in full, with the rest retrieved from reference TRBV19 and TRBJ2-2, is DGGITQSPKYLFRKEGQNVTLSCEQNLNHDAMYWYRQDPGQGLRLIYYSQIVNDFQKGDIAEGYSVSREKKESFPLTVTSAQKNPTAFYLCASRARRGLIFGELFFGEGSRLTVL.

On this clone: Other nucleotide sequences from this sample produce the same CDR3. The rearrangement joins TRBV28 to TRBJ2-7, with D perhaps matching TRBD1 (5 bases). The V and J ends lost 2 bases and 2 bases respectively, with 16 bases between them. Germline CDR1 MDHEN, CDR2 SYDVKM. The CDR3 contains 16 residues. Here the CDR3 DNA reads TGTGCCAGCAGTTTACCCTTACCCGACAGAGCCTACGAGCAGTACTTC. As protein: CASSLPLPDRAYEQYF.